This paragraph reports one T cell receptor beta chain. This clonotype has a count of ten or more. What antigen it recognizes has not been identified. It has no much larger one-base neighbor in the sample; base qualities were not kept. The sample's time point label is to be understood as: persistent/refractory GD, antithyroid drugs over 5 years with positive TRAb. For both TCR sequencing and RNA sequencing, RNA was extracted from PBMCs in TRIzol. Graves' disease was diagnosed according to American Thyroid Association guidelines. Recruitment of patients was carried out at an endocrinology department in Xi'an, China. Each patient gave 7.5 to 10 milliliters of peripheral blood, collected in an EDTA anticoagulant tube. Ficoll Paque Plus density gradient separation was used to isolate PBMCs, and no further T cell sorting was performed. An Agilent 2100 Bioanalyzer and agarose gel were used to check RNA quality, and a NanoDrop 2000 was used to measure RNA concentration.

The data were obtained in a study of regulatory T cells in long-lasting Graves disease (dated by TCRdb to 2020 to 2023). Looking at the study overall: Persistent Graves' disease was defined as antithyroid drug treatment for over 5 years with persistently positive TSH receptor autoantibodies. Persistent Graves' disease patients were compared with newly diagnosed Graves' disease patients by peripheral blood TCR sequencing and RNA sequencing. The study was conducted in China and was registered as a clinical trial. A total of 33 samples underwent TCR sequencing, from roughly 13 patients with persistent Graves' disease and some 20 patients with newly diagnosed Graves' disease. Antithyroid drugs had been taken for approximately 10 years on average by persistent Graves' disease patients in the clinical cohort.

Library prep was done by multiplex PCR. The run used an Illumina HiSeq 4000. CDR3 regions were amplified by Arm-PCR with iRepertoire HTBI primers to construct TCR beta libraries. Before sequencing, the PCR products went through gel purification. The original methods were these. Across samples, around 62 TRBV and 13 to 15 TRBJ segments were identified and used for gene usage analysis of CDR3 amino acid clonotypes. COPE and FqMerger were used to merge the filtered high-quality paired reads into contigs. BLAST was used to align contigs to the IMGT TRBV, TRBD and TRBJ reference genes, and CDR3 was defined following IMGT. Any clonotype with a frequency above 0.1% was counted as a highly expanded clone. Repertoire diversity was measured by Shannon entropy, and V-J evenness by the Gini coefficient. Clonotypes shared by more than one individual were considered public. TCRdb handled the public reads itself, with Q25 trimming in fastp and clone calling in MiXCR, and kept productive beta chains. Each CDR3 protein appears once, grouped with its most common genes and DNA. TCRdb assigned the V and J calls; the authors' analysis was not used. Present in this sample are 420,000 or so distinct CDR3 sequences, less than 25% of which were seen just once. The top ten constitute roughly a quarter of the sample.

The investigation overall reported the following: Compared with newly diagnosed patients, patients with persistent Graves' disease had lower TCR Shannon entropy and fewer highly expanded clones, which suggests clonal expansion. The authors acknowledged the small sample size as a limitation that may reduce accuracy. Sequencing and analysis were restricted to the TCR beta chain. Only peripheral blood was studied, because thyroid tissue, the primary lesion, was inaccessible. Persistent patients shared more public clonotypes among themselves (around 3,000) than newly diagnosed patients did (approximately 970).

Here the sequenced sample was peripheral blood mononuclear cells (PBMCs), taken when the disease was refractory, from a patient treated with antithyroid drugs. The receptor's source is a female donor with Graves disease.

The CDR3: CASSAGQGALQPQHF. The DNA sequence is given as TGTGCCAGCAGTGCGGGGCAGGGGGCCCTTCAGCCCCAGCATTTT. The rearrangement combines TRBV2 with TRBJ1-5, with 8 junctional bases fitting TRBD1. The V end gives up 4 bases and the J end 6 bases, leaving 8 bases in the junction not matched to a gene. CDR3 length: 15 amino acids, cysteine to phenylalanine. The only DNA kept is the CDR3, 45 bases in frame from the first base. CDR1 and CDR2 (SNHLY, FYNNEI) derive from the germline V gene.